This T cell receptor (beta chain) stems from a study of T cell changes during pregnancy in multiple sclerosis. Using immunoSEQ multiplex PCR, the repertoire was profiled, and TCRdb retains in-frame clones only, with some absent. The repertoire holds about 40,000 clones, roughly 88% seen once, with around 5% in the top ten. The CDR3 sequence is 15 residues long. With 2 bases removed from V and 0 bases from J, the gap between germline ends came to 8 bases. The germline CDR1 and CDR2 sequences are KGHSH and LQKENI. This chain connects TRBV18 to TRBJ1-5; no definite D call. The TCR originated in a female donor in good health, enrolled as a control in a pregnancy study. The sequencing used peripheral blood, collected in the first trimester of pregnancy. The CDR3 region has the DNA TGTGCCAGCTCACCATTTGAGGATAGCAATCAGCCCCAGCATTTT. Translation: CASSPFEDSNQPQHF.